The sequence of this T cell receptor beta chain was determined in a study of CD8+CD57+ T cells in acquired aplastic anemia. Turning to the study itself: Sorting CD4+ and CD8+ cells gave DNA averaging approximately 2.9 ug.

Genomic DNA, the template, was used for profiling of the TCR beta VDJ and CDR3. TCRdb fed the reads into MiXCR, producing one record per CDR3 protein. The sample shows about 180,000 distinct CDR3 sequences, about three fifths of them seen only once. CDR3 size: 13 residues. Germline V gene sequence: CDR1 SGHVS, CDR2 FQNEAQ. Patients who underwent sequencing had shown CD8+CD57+ cell expansion by flow cytometry. In all patients, the disease was severe acquired aplastic anemia. Comments on this clonotype: This may arise from a read error, as a much more abundant clone is one base away.

V usage is TRBV7-8 and J usage is TRBJ1-2; possibly TRBD1 for D (6 bases). Sequencing was done on a sample of sorted CD4+, CD8+, or CD8+CD57+ T cells (not recorded which) from PBMCs. The TCR was taken from a human donor with aplastic anemia. Written as DNA, the CDR3 is TGCGCCAGCACCCCCCGGGGGCAAGGTGGCCACACCTTC. The encoded protein is CASTPRGQGGHTF. Together with reference TRBV7-8 and TRBJ1-2, the CDR3 gives the full variable domain: GAGVSQSPRYKVAKRGQDVALRCDPISGHVSLFWYQQALGQGPEFLTYFQNEAQLDKSGLPSDRFFAERPEGSVSTLKIQRTQQEDSAVYLCASTPRGQGGHTFGSGTRLTVV.